These 20 T cell receptor beta chains came from one sample sequenced in a study of blood T cell repertoires in COVID-19. Data came from immunoSEQ multiplex PCR; TCRdb stores just in-frame clones and leaves some out. The sample has a few hundred thousand clones; about 90% are singletons. Sequencing was done on a sample of PBMCs or T cells enriched from blood (not recorded which). The receptors stem from a man younger than 45 who had recovered from COVID-19.

The chain joins TRBV11-2 to TRBJ2-7, with D maybe TRBD2 (5 bases). Germline-derived CDR1 and CDR2 are SGHAT and FQNNGV. CDR3 length: 15 residues. The V gene lost 5 bases and the J gene lost 3 bases, with 17 bases spanning the gap. This CDR3 is CASSLGLSGFYEQYF. The CDR3 bases are TGTGCCAGCAGCCTAGGGCTAAGCGGTTTCTACGAGCAGTACTTC.

This clone was counted a few times. Other nucleotide sequences in the sample specify the same CDR3. The J gene is TRBJ1-5, the V gene TRBV19; D not resolved. Germline values: CDR1 LNHDA, CDR2 SQIVND (reference sequence). V lost 3 bases and J 0 bases, leaving 6 bases between the germline ends. The CDR3 is 14 amino acids. For the CDR3, the DNA is TGTGCCAGTAGTATCGTCTATAGCAATCAGCCCCAGCATTTT. Residues: CASSIVYSNQPQHF.

V gene TRBV2 combines with J gene TRBJ2-3, with a possible D match to TRBD1 (5 bases). Trimming took off 4 bases at V and 0 bases at J, with 8 bases between the two ends. Germline CDR1 SNHLY, CDR2 FYNNEI. This CDR3 has 14 residues. CDR3 amino acids: CASSVDSSTDTQYF. CDR3 DNA sequence: TGTGCCAGCAGTGTCGACAGTAGCACAGATACGCAGTATTTT. Full variable domain (rest looked up from reference TRBV2 and TRBJ2-3): EPEVTQTPSHQVTQMGQEVILRCVPISNHLYFYWYRQILGQKVEFLVSFYNNEISEKSEIFDDQFSVERPDGSNFTLKIRSTKLEDSAMYFCASSVDSSTDTQYFGPGTRLTVL.

V and J are TRBV6-5 and TRBJ2-2; TRBD1 might be the D (6 bases). The CDR3 consists of 16 residues. V lost 4 bases and J 0 bases, leaving 12 bases between the germline ends. The germline V gene has CDR1 MNHEY and CDR2 SVGAGI. This CDR3 reads CASSSRQATNTGELFF. CDR3 in DNA: TGTGCCAGCAGTTCCCGACAGGCCACGAACACCGGGGAGCTGTTTTTT.

The chain links TRBV12-3 or TRBV12-4 to TRBJ2-5, with 7 bases that match TRBD1. The ends lost 5 bases at V and 5 bases at J; junction bases unmatched: 5. This CDR3 has 13 amino acids. The CDR3, as DNA: TGTGCCAGCAGTAACAGGGGAACGGAGACCCAGTACTTC. It encodes CASSNRGTETQYF.

This chain uses TRBV5-1 with TRBJ2-7; 12 bases match TRBD2. V was clipped by 4 bases and J by 2 bases; unmatched bases: 4. This CDR3 is built from 15 residues. The germline gives CDR1 SGHRS, CDR2 YFSETQ. As DNA, the CDR3 is TGCGCCAGCAGCCCGCTAGCGGGGGGGACCTACGAGCAGTACTTC. Its translation: CASSPLAGGTYEQYF.

The chain has TRBV18 and TRBJ1-1; unclear D gene. Looked up from germline, CDR1 is KGHSH and CDR2 is LQKENI. This CDR3 has 13 amino acids. Trimming took off 3 bases at V and 8 bases at J, with 13 bases between the two ends. For the CDR3, the DNA is TGTGCCAGCTCACCGAGTAGATCGCACGAAGCTTTCTTT. Protein: CASSPSRSHEAFF.

The V gene is TRBV28, the J gene TRBJ1-2, with TRBD1 matching 8 bases. The length of the CDR3 is 15 residues. Germline V CDR1 and CDR2: MDHEN, SYDVKM. With 6 bases clipped from V and 2 bases from J, the junction kept 8 bases outside the gene matches. The CDR3 loop is CASRGTGTGNYGYTF. In DNA form, the CDR3 reads TGTGCCAGCAGGGGAACCGGGACAGGAAACTATGGCTACACCTTC.

The rearrangement uses TRBV19 and TRBJ1-5, with D hard to call. The V end was cut by 6 bases, the J end by 4 bases, with 10 bases between. The germline gives CDR1 LNHDA, CDR2 SQIVND (reference sequence). CDR3 length equals 13 residues. Written as DNA, the CDR3 is TGTGCCAGTAGCCCCCTCTCGAATCAGCCCCAGCATTTT. Translated: CASSPLSNQPQHF.

The rearrangement joins TRBV14 to TRBJ2-1, with 8 nucleotides matching TRBD1. The V segment lost 6 bases and the J segment 7 bases; nucleotides outside the gene matches: 5. This CDR3 is built from 13 residues. Germline V gives CDR1 SGHDN, CDR2 FVKESK. The CDR3 reads CASRGTGWNEQFF. The CDR3 bases are TGTGCCAGCAGGGGGACAGGCTGGAATGAGCAGTTCTTC.

This clone came up once. The J gene is TRBJ1-1, the V gene TRBV19, with TRBD1 matching 7 bases. CDR3 length equals 17 residues. The germline gives CDR1 LNHDA, CDR2 SQIVND (reference sequence). Trimming removed 5 bases from V and 2 bases from J; junction bases left unmatched: 14. The CDR3 region is CASSPITPGGGNTEAFF. The DNA for the CDR3 is TGTGCCAGTAGTCCCATCACCCCGGGAGGGGGCAACACTGAAGCTTTCTTT. Full variable domain (remainder filled in from reference TRBV19 and TRBJ1-1): DGGITQSPKYLFRKEGQNVTLSCEQNLNHDAMYWYRQDPGQGLRLIYYSQIVNDFQKGDIAEGYSVSREKKESFPLTVTSAQKNPTAFYLCASSPITPGGGNTEAFFGQGTRLTVV.

The chain joins TRBV6-4 to TRBJ2-1; D may be TRBD2 (6 bases). V was shortened by 0 bases and J by 9 bases, with 9 bases between the two germline ends. In germline, CDR1 is MRHNA, CDR2 SNTAGT. There are 13 residues in the CDR3. CDR3 nucleotides: TGTGCCAGCAGTGACTCACGGAGGGTTGAGCAGTTCTTC. Translated: CASSDSRRVEQFF.

The chain is built from TRBV6-5 and TRBJ1-4; D perhaps matches TRBD1 (6 bases). This CDR3 has 14 residues. Per germline, CDR1 MNHEY and CDR2 SVGAGI. With 0 bases removed from V and 7 bases from J, the gap between germline ends came to 9 bases. The CDR3 DNA sequence: TGTGCCAGCAGTTACTCTTCAGGGGCTGAAAAACTGTTTTTT. Protein sequence: CASSYSSGAEKLFF.

The V and J genes are TRBV5-1 and TRBJ1-5; TRBD1 might be the D (5 bases). This CDR3 has 14 residues. Germline-derived CDR1 and CDR2 are SGHRS and YFSETQ. The V and J ends lost 2 bases and 6 bases respectively, with 12 bases between them. The CDR3 nucleotides read TGCGCCAGCAGCTTAACAGGTGGCGGTCAGCCCCAGCATTTT. Amino acid sequence: CASSLTGGGQPQHF.

The V call is TRBV5-6, the J call TRBJ1-1; 7 bases map to TRBD1. With 4 bases clipped from V and 12 bases from J, the junction kept 6 bases outside the gene matches. The CDR3 extends over 11 amino acids. Germline values: CDR1 SGHDT, CDR2 YYEEEE. CDR3 bases: TGTGCCAGCAGCAGTACAGGGGCGACTTTCTTT. Translated, it gives CASSSTGATFF.

The chain joins TRBV12-3 or TRBV12-4 to TRBJ1-3; D gene uncertain. This CDR3 spans 12 amino acids. V shed 10 bases and J shed 4 bases, with 11 bases lying between them. The CDR3 DNA reads TGTGCCACCCAGTACCCGGGAAACACCATATATTTT. This sequence encodes CATQYPGNTIYF.

The V gene is TRBV5-5, the J gene TRBJ2-1; D is perhaps TRBD1 (6 bases). Trimming removed 3 bases from V and 6 bases from J, with 16 bases in between. The CDR3 covers 15 residues. Per the germline V gene, CDR1 is SGHKS and CDR2 is YYEKEE (reference sequence). The CDR3 DNA reads as TGTGCCAGCAGCTCAACAGGGTCGACGGGCAATGAGCAGTTCTTC. Protein product: CASSSTGSTGNEQFF.

This chain links TRBV6-1 with TRBJ1-4; possibly TRBD1 for D (6 bases). The CDR3 consists of 16 residues. V was cut by 1 base and J by 8 bases, with 17 bases left in between. Germline-derived CDR1 and CDR2 are MNHNS and SASEGT. The CDR3 DNA reads as TGTGCCAGCAGTGAAGTGCGGGGGGCAGGGCGCGAAAAACTGTTTTTT. It is translated as CASSEVRGAGREKLFF.

This chain uses TRBV4-1 with TRBJ2-3; 10 bases map to TRBD2. Losses at the gene ends were 3 bases for V and 2 bases for J; bases not matched to a gene: 5. The germline gives CDR1 MGHRA, CDR2 YSYEKL. CDR3 size: 16 residues. The CDR3: CASSQVLAGYTDTQYF. As DNA, the CDR3 is TGCGCCAGCAGCCAGGTACTAGCGGGGTACACAGATACGCAGTATTTT.

This clone was seen just once. The V gene is TRBV28, the J gene TRBJ1-2, with D possibly matching TRBD1 (6 bases). In germline, CDR1 is MDHEN, CDR2 SYDVKM. Trimming took off 7 bases at V and 4 bases at J, with 19 bases between the two ends. This CDR3 is built from 15 residues. The CDR3 reads CASTKTGRQSYGYTF. CDR3 nucleotide sequence: TGTGCCAGCACCAAGACAGGACGTCAGTCCTATGGCTACACCTTC.